Each of the 20 T cell receptor beta chains below was sequenced from the same sample in a study of blood T cell repertoires in COVID-19 (dated by TCRdb to between 2020 and 2021). Receptors were amplified or captured by the immunoSEQ multiplex PCR assay. Imported from immuneACCESS, the table was reduced by TCRdb to in-frame sequences with V and J called. These copies leave out some clones; in studies compared against another copy, an unresolved V gene accounts for under half, and the cause of the remainder is not known. The sample has around 130,000 clones on record, 75% to 90% of them singletons. About 2.5% of the sample is in the top ten clones. The specimen sequenced was PBMCs or T cells enriched from blood (not recorded which). These receptors were collected from a woman in her 50s who had recovered from COVID-19.

The CDR3 DNA sequence: TGTGCCAGCAGCCCAGCTGGGAGCCACGACGGGGATACGCAGTATTTT. Protein sequence: CASSPAGSHDGDTQYF. The chain couples TRBV21-1 to TRBJ2-3; TRBD2 is the table's D call and was not checked against the DNA. TRBV21-1 corresponds to a pseudogene. CDR3 length: 16 amino acids.

This chain uses TRBV5-1 with TRBJ1-2; D gene uncertain. The germline V gene has CDR1 SGHRS and CDR2 YFSETQ. V was pared by 5 bases and J by 0 bases, with 14 bases between. The CDR3 covers 15 residues. CDR3 region: CASSRDTAANYGYTF. The CDR3 DNA reads as TGCGCCAGCAGTCGAGACACAGCCGCTAACTATGGCTACACCTTC.

This chain joins TRBV19 and TRBJ2-1; 11 bases are shared with TRBD1. The CDR3 sequence is 15 residues long. Unmatched junction bases numbered 13, after V lost 10 bases and J lost 8 bases. Germline V gene lookup returns CDR1 LNHDA and CDR2 SQIVND (reference sequence). The CDR3 bases are TGTGCCATAGGCACCGGGACAGGGGGGAACGATGAGCAGTTCTTC. Its translation: CAIGTGTGGNDEQFF. Full variable domain (remainder filled in from reference TRBV19 and TRBJ2-1): DGGITQSPKYLFRKEGQNVTLSCEQNLNHDAMYWYRQDPGQGLRLIYYSQIVNDFQKGDIAEGYSVSREKKESFPLTVTSAQKNPTAFYLCAIGTGTGGNDEQFFGPGTRLTVL.

The rearrangement links TRBV18 to TRBJ1-2, with 10 bases that match TRBD1. V shed 8 bases, J shed 6 bases, and the junction held 6 bases outside the gene matches. The germline CDR1 and CDR2 sequences are KGHSH and LQKENI. CDR3 length: 13 amino acids. The CDR3 region has the DNA TGTGCCAGCAGAGCCGGGACAGGGGATGGCTACACCTTC. It encodes CASRAGTGDGYTF.

The rearrangement links TRBV5-1 to TRBJ2-1, with D perhaps TRBD2 (5 bases). With 5 bases removed from V and 9 bases from J, the gap between germline ends came to 12 bases. The length of the CDR3 is 12 residues. CDR1 is SGHRS, CDR2 YFSETQ, per germline. The CDR3 bases are TGCGCCAGCAGACCCTTAGGAGGTGAGCAGTTCTTC. This gives the protein CASRPLGGEQFF.

The CDR3 spells CASSYRGENGEKLFF. CDR3 sequence (DNA): TGCGCCAGCAGCTACCGCGGAGAGAATGGTGAAAAACTGTTTTTT. The V gene is TRBV5-1, the J gene TRBJ1-4; D gene ambiguous. The germline V and J ends were trimmed by 3 bases and 7 bases, with 16 bases remaining between them. Germline-derived CDR1 and CDR2 are SGHRS and YFSETQ. The CDR3 contains 15 residues.

This sequence joins TRBV6-4 and TRBJ1-2; 12 positions match TRBD1. The CDR3 runs 14 residues. After removal of 5 bases from V and 7 bases from J, the junction contained 5 bases not matched to a gene. Germline CDR1 reads MRHNA; CDR2 reads SNTAGT. The CDR3 DNA reads TGTGCCAGCAGTTCCGGGACAGGGGGCTTTGGCTACACCTTC. Protein: CASSSGTGGFGYTF.

As DNA, the CDR3 is TGTGCCAGCAGTGACGTCAGGGGCAATGAGCAGTTCTTC. Its translation: CASSDVRGNEQFF. The gene calls are TRBV2 and TRBJ2-1; a weak D match, TRBD1 (6 bases). V shed 3 bases and J shed 6 bases, with 9 bases lying between them. Germline values: CDR1 SNHLY, CDR2 FYNNEI. The length of the CDR3 is 13 residues.

This clone was seen just once. The CDR3 is CASSLHRQGPNTEAFF. CDR3 bases: TGTGCCAGCAGCTTACATAGACAGGGGCCGAACACTGAAGCTTTCTTT. This chain connects TRBV7-3 to TRBJ1-1; 8 bases match TRBD1. CDR3 length: 16 amino acids. The V segment lost 2 bases and the J segment 1 base; nucleotides outside the gene matches: 6. Germline CDR1 SGHTA, CDR2 FQGTGA.

The chain links TRBV19 to TRBJ2-2; D is ambiguous. This CDR3 is 15 amino acids long. In germline, CDR1 is LNHDA, CDR2 SQIVND (reference sequence). V was pared by 6 bases and J by 4 bases, with 15 bases between. The CDR3 DNA is TGTGCCAGTAGCTCCGGGTCAGCAGTCACCGGGGAGCTGTTTTTT. Translating it yields CASSSGSAVTGELFF.

The chain carries TRBV4-3 and TRBJ2-1, with D possibly matching TRBD1 (5 bases). Per germline, CDR1 LGHNA and CDR2 YSLEER. CDR3 length equals 15 residues. Deletions cut 0 bases from V and 2 bases from J, with 8 bases between. This CDR3 reads CASSQDEGAYNEQFF. Here the CDR3 DNA reads TGCGCCAGCAGCCAAGATGAAGGGGCCTACAATGAGCAGTTCTTC.

V gene TRBV9 combines with J gene TRBJ2-3; TRBD2 might be the D (6 bases). Germline V lookup: CDR1 SGDLS, CDR2 YYNGEE. Trimming took off 3 bases at V and 4 bases at J, with 15 bases between the two ends. The CDR3 is 15 amino acids. CDR3 sequence reads: CASSETSFGADTQYF. The CDR3, as DNA: TGTGCCAGCAGCGAAACTAGCTTTGGGGCAGATACGCAGTATTTT.

V is TRBV5-1 and J is TRBJ2-5; D is ambiguous. With 0 bases removed from V and 2 bases from J, the gap between germline ends came to 5 bases. Germline V gives CDR1 SGHRS, CDR2 YFSETQ. The CDR3 runs to 13 residues. The CDR3 DNA reads as TGCGCCAGCAGCTTGGGGAGACAAGAGACCCAGTACTTC. Protein sequence: CASSLGRQETQYF. Complete variable domain (other parts from reference TRBV5-1 and TRBJ2-5): KAGVTQTPRYLIKTRGQQVTLSCSPISGHRSVSWYQQTPGQGLQFLFEYFSETQRNKGNFPGRFSGRQFSNSRSEMNVSTLELGDSALYLCASSLGRQETQYFGPGTRLLVL.

Only one count was recorded for this clone. The chain uses TRBV15 and TRBJ1-6, with 7 positions matching TRBD1. This CDR3 spans 14 amino acids. Germline lookup yields CDR1 LNHNV and CDR2 YYDKDF (reference sequence). V lost 1 base and J lost 9; bases outside the gene matches: 3. CDR3 region: CATSRGQGSSPLHF. The CDR3, as DNA: TGTGCCACCAGCAGAGGACAGGGCAGTTCACCCCTCCACTTT.

The V gene is TRBV2, the J gene TRBJ2-5, with TRBD2 identical over 10 bases. The CDR3 contains 14 residues. Trimming cost V 6 bases and J 5 bases; bases outside gene matches: 6. CDR1 and CDR2 (germline): SNHLY, FYNNEI. Here the CDR3 DNA reads TGTGCCAGCAGGCTAGCGGGGGCTGGGGAGACCCAGTACTTC. Its protein product is CASRLAGAGETQYF.

The V and J genes are TRBV24-1 and TRBJ2-1, with 8 positions matching TRBD1. Trimming took 4 bases from V and 8 from J; bases not matched to a gene: 9. The CDR3 loop spans 15 amino acids. In germline, CDR1 is KGHDR, CDR2 SFDVKD. CDR3 in amino acids: CATSDRSGGRDEQFF. The CDR3 region has the DNA TGTGCCACCAGTGACCGATCAGGGGGCAGGGATGAGCAGTTCTTC.

This sequence joins TRBV6-5 and TRBJ1-5; D remains ambiguous. The CDR3 is 15 amino acids. Germline CDR1 MNHEY, CDR2 SVGAGI. The V end was cut by 0 bases, the J end by 4 bases, with 10 bases between. CDR3 protein: CASSYSNRLNQPQHF. In nucleotides, the CDR3 is TGTGCCAGCAGTTACTCGAACAGACTAAATCAGCCCCAGCATTTT.

The table lists this clone with a few counts. This chain joins TRBV11-3 and TRBJ2-7; D may be TRBD1 (6 bases). This CDR3 region has 15 residues. CDR1 and CDR2 from the germline V gene are SGHNT and YENEEA. Trimming took 0 bases from V and 5 from J, leaving 14 bases between them. The chain's CDR3 is CASSLETGTSHEQYF. The CDR3 nucleotides are TGTGCCAGCAGCTTAGAGACCGGGACATCCCACGAGCAGTACTTC.

The gene calls are TRBV2 and TRBJ2-7, with 7 bases that match TRBD1. Germline CDR1 is SNHLY and CDR2 is FYNNEI. The V and J ends lost 7 bases and 2 bases, in that order; junction bases with no gene match: 8. The CDR3 contains 14 residues. As DNA, the CDR3 is TGTGCCAGCACGACAGGGATGATACCCTACGAGCAGTACTTC. It yields the protein CASTTGMIPYEQYF.

This chain connects TRBV30 to TRBJ2-7, with D tentatively TRBD1 (6 bases). Germline lookup yields CDR1 GTSNPN and CDR2 SVGIG (reference sequence). V gave up 1 base and J gave up 2 bases, with 9 bases separating them. This CDR3 contains 13 residues. The CDR3 is CAWSGGGPYEQYF. CDR3 nucleotides: TGTGCCTGGAGTGGTGGGGGCCCCTACGAGCAGTACTTC.